These 28 T cell receptor beta chains came from one sample sequenced in a study of shared clonotypes between healthy human individuals. The method was immunoSEQ multiplex PCR; TCRdb's version includes in-frame clones alone and lacks a portion of them. The sample includes 780,000 or so clones, over 55% of them seen just once. Sequenced sample: memory CD4+ T cells sorted from blood. Subset indicated: CD45RA-negative fraction. The origin of the receptors is a woman in her twenties or thirties in good health.

V is TRBV6-6 and J is TRBJ2-7, with D tentatively TRBD1 or TRBD2 (5 bases each). CDR3 length: 14 amino acids. Trimming pared 5 bases from V and 9 bases from J, leaving 20 bases between. The germline V gene encodes CDR1 MNHNY and CDR2 SVGAGI (reference sequence). The CDR3 sequence is CASSTTGTPMGQYF. The DNA of the CDR3 is TGTGCCAGCAGTACCACCGGGACCCCTATGGGGCAGTACTTC.

This clone was seen only once. This chain links TRBV28 with TRBJ2-7, with 9 bases that match TRBD2. This CDR3 region has 15 residues. The germline V gene has CDR1 MDHEN and CDR2 SYDVKM. V gave up 7 bases and J gave up 6 bases; unmatched junction bases: 13. CDR3 loop: CASILSQGGRGEQYF. Here the CDR3 DNA reads TGTGCCAGCATTCTAAGCCAAGGCGGGAGGGGCGAGCAGTACTTC.

Concerning this clone itself: Germline and junction disagree at one end, which may indicate a read error. The genes are TRBV5-1 and TRBJ1-5; D not resolved. Germline V CDR1 and CDR2: SGHRS, YFSETQ. The CDR3 totals 13 residues. The CDR3 sequence is CASSARSDQPQHF. The CDR3 region has the DNA TGCGCCAGCAGCGCCCGTAGCGATCAGCCCCAGCATTTT. The full variable domain, with the rest looked up from reference TRBV5-1 and TRBJ1-5, is KAGVTQTPRYLIKTRGQQVTLSCSPISGHRSVSWYQQTPGQGLQFLFEYFSETQRNKGNFPGRFSGRQFSNSRSEMNVSTLELGDSALYLCASSARSDQPQHFGDGTRLSIL.

This clone appeared a few times. The V gene is TRBV6-1, the J gene TRBJ1-2; 8 nucleotides align to TRBD1. The germline gives CDR1 MNHNS, CDR2 SASEGT. The junction had 7 bases not matched to a gene; V was cut back by 2 bases and J by 2 bases. The CDR3 spans 16 residues. CDR3 sequence (DNA): TGTGCCAGCAGTGAAAATACCGGGACAGGAAACTATGGCTACACCTTC. It specifies CASSENTGTGNYGYTF.

Only one count was recorded for this clone. The genes are TRBV2 and TRBJ1-5, with D perhaps matching TRBD1 (5 bases). CDR1 is SNHLY and CDR2 is FYNNEI in the germline V gene. V gave up 4 bases and J gave up 7 bases, with 14 bases separating them. This CDR3 region has 14 residues. The CDR3 bases are TGTGCCAGCAGTGGATCTCGCGGGGACCAGCCCCAGCATTTT. Translated: CASSGSRGDQPQHF.

In this sample, this clone turned up once. This rearrangement joins TRBV7-9 to TRBJ2-7; 12 nucleotides line up with TRBD2. The V gene end was trimmed by 6 bases and the J gene end by 6 bases; junction bases not matched to a gene: 9. The CDR3 runs 15 residues. CDR1 SEHNR and CDR2 FQNEAQ come from the germline V gene (reference sequence). For the CDR3, the DNA is TGTGCCAGCAGTCAGACTAGCGGGAGAGGTCGCGAGCAGTACTTC. Protein sequence: CASSQTSGRGREQYF.

This chain joins TRBV6-1 and TRBJ1-4; D is perhaps TRBD1 (5 bases). The CDR3 runs to 14 residues. Trimming took 10 bases from V and 0 from J, leaving 12 bases between them. Germline values: CDR1 MNHNS, CDR2 SASEGT. CDR3 sequence reads: CATGTRATNEKLFF. In nucleotides, the CDR3 is TGTGCCACCGGGACTCGGGCAACTAATGAAAAACTGTTTTTT.

V gene TRBV6-6 combines with J gene TRBJ2-3; TRBD2 matches at 9 bases. V lost 6 bases and J lost 5; bases outside the gene matches: 9. Germline values: CDR1 MNHNY, CDR2 SVGAGI (reference sequence). This CDR3 is built from 15 residues. This chain's CDR3 is CASSLSGSMRDTQYF. The DNA of the CDR3 is TGTGCCAGCAGCCTTAGCGGGAGTATGAGAGATACGCAGTATTTT.

The chain couples TRBV6-1 to TRBJ2-5; TRBD2 is a possible D gene (6 bases). The germline gives CDR1 MNHNS, CDR2 SASEGT. The CDR3 loop spans 13 amino acids. The CDR3 DNA reads TGTGCAGGACGGGGGAACACATATGAGACCCAGTACTTC. It is translated as CAGRGNTYETQYF.

This chain uses TRBV11-1 with TRBJ2-5; possibly TRBD1 for D (5 bases). V lost 5 bases to trimming and J lost 5 bases, with 15 bases between them. The CDR3 is made up of 14 amino acids. Germline V gene lookup returns CDR1 SGHAT and CDR2 FQDESV (reference sequence). The CDR3 region has the DNA TGTGCCAGCAGCCCCACTCAGGGCGCCGAGACCCAGTACTTC. Protein product: CASSPTQGAETQYF. Variable domain in full (rest from reference TRBV11-1 and TRBJ2-5): EAEVAQSPRYKITEKSQAVAFWCDPISGHATLYWYRQILGQGPELLVQFQDESVVDDSQLPKDRFSAERLKGVDSTLKIQPAELGDSAMYLCASSPTQGAETQYFGPGTRLLVL.

The chain carries TRBV5-1 and TRBJ2-2; no reliable D call. Germline CDR1 reads SGHRS; CDR2 reads YFSETQ. The CDR3 has 14 amino acids. Trimming took 3 bases from V and 6 from J, leaving 12 bases between them. CDR3 bases: TGCGCCAGCAGCTCGAACACCGGATCCGGGGAGCTGTTTTTT. This gives the protein CASSSNTGSGELFF.

Note on this clone: At the DNA level, this CDR3 is encoded by other sequences in the same sample as well. The chain uses TRBV27 and TRBJ1-1, with a tentative D call TRBD1 (5 bases). The CDR3 has 14 residues. CDR1 and CDR2 from the germline V gene are MNHEY and SMNVEV (reference sequence). V was cut by 0 bases and J by 3 bases, with 8 bases left in between. Here the CDR3 DNA reads TGTGCCAGCAGTTTATCGGGACCTCACACTGAAGCTTTCTTT. This gives the protein CASSLSGPHTEAFF.

The chain joins TRBV5-1 to TRBJ2-1; 7 bases are shared with TRBD2. The CDR3 spans 15 residues. Germline V lookup: CDR1 SGHRS, CDR2 YFSETQ. With 2 bases clipped from V and 8 bases from J, the junction kept 10 bases outside the gene matches. The CDR3 protein is CASSFLAGEEHEQFF. The DNA of the CDR3 is TGCGCCAGCAGCTTTCTGGCGGGAGAAGAACATGAGCAGTTCTTC.

This clone occurred once. This same CDR3 is encoded by further DNA sequences in the sample. The rearrangement links TRBV10-3 to TRBJ2-7; a possible D gene is TRBD1 (6 bases). In germline, CDR1 is ENHRY, CDR2 SYGVKD. CDR3 size: 13 residues. Trimming cost V 1 base and J 3 bases, with 7 bases left between them. This chain's CDR3 is CAISELQGYEQYF. The DNA of the CDR3 is TGTGCCATCAGTGAGTTACAGGGCTACGAGCAGTACTTC.

The J gene is TRBJ2-6, the V gene TRBV28; D may be TRBD2 (6 bases). CDR1 is MDHEN, CDR2 SYDVKM, per germline. The CDR3 runs 17 residues. Trimming left V 9 bases short and J 0 bases short, with 18 bases between. CDR3 DNA: TGTGCCAGTATCGGGAGACCGGGGGTCTCTGGGGCCAACGTCCTGACTTTC. Translating gives CASIGRPGVSGANVLTF.

This rearrangement joins TRBV19 to TRBJ2-3; 8 bases agree with TRBD1. CDR3 size: 16 residues. Germline values: CDR1 LNHDA, CDR2 SQIVND (reference sequence). V gave up 9 bases and J gave up 0 bases; unmatched junction bases: 11. The CDR3 spells CARDLDRGKSTDTQYF. The CDR3 DNA reads as TGTGCCAGGGACTTAGACAGGGGCAAGAGCACAGATACGCAGTATTTT.

The chain links TRBV4-1 to TRBJ2-3, with TRBD2 matching 8 bases. After removal of 3 bases from V and 6 bases from J, the junction contained 11 bases not matched to a gene. The CDR3 extends over 16 amino acids. The germline V gene encodes CDR1 MGHRA and CDR2 YSYEKL. The CDR3 DNA follows: TGCGCCAGCAGCCAGGAAGGGACTAGAAGGTCTGATACGCAGTATTTT. Translation gives CASSQEGTRRSDTQYF.

The V call is TRBV7-7, the J call TRBJ2-7, with a possible D match to TRBD2 (6 bases). The CDR3 spans 14 residues. Deletions cut 1 base from V and 3 bases from J, with 10 bases between. CDR1 is SSHAT, CDR2 FNYEAQ, per germline (reference sequence). CDR3 bases: TGTGCCAGCAGCTTAGAGGAGGGCAGCTACGAGCAGTACTTC. Translating it yields CASSLEEGSYEQYF.

The J gene is TRBJ1-6, the V gene TRBV15; D is perhaps TRBD1 (6 bases). Trimming shortened V by 4 bases and J by 10 bases, and 14 bases separated the two germline ends. This CDR3 has 14 amino acids. CDR1 LNHNV and CDR2 YYDKDF come from the germline V gene (reference sequence). The CDR3 sequence: CATSTGTRGSPLHF. The CDR3 DNA is TGTGCCACCAGCACCGGGACAAGAGGGTCACCCCTCCACTTT.

This clone was counted once. The rearrangement links TRBV15 to TRBJ1-1; possible D gene TRBD1, 5 bases. Trimming took 8 bases from V and 2 from J, leaving 12 bases between them. The length of the CDR3 is 13 residues. CDR1 LNHNV and CDR2 YYDKDF come from the germline V gene (reference sequence). The CDR3: CATQARDNTEAFF. CDR3 in DNA: TGTGCCACCCAGGCCAGGGACAACACTGAAGCTTTCTTT.

This sequence joins TRBV5-1 and TRBJ2-1, with D possibly being TRBD1 (6 bases). This CDR3 is built from 12 residues. V shed 5 bases and J shed 8 bases, with 11 bases lying between them. Germline loops: CDR1 SGHRS, CDR2 YFSETQ. CDR3 sequence (DNA): TGCGCCAGCAGTACAGGGTCTTATGAGCAGTTCTTC. Protein product: CASSTGSYEQFF. Together with reference TRBV5-1 and TRBJ2-1, the CDR3 gives the full variable domain: KAGVTQTPRYLIKTRGQQVTLSCSPISGHRSVSWYQQTPGQGLQFLFEYFSETQRNKGNFPGRFSGRQFSNSRSEMNVSTLELGDSALYLCASSTGSYEQFFGPGTRLTVL.

The chain is built from TRBV28 and TRBJ2-3; a weak D match, TRBD2 (5 bases). CDR1 and CDR2 from the germline V gene are MDHEN and SYDVKM. The V end was cut by 7 bases, the J end by 0 bases, with 11 bases between. The CDR3 has 14 residues. CDR3 DNA sequence: TGTGCCAGCAAACGGACTGCTAGCACAGATACGCAGTATTTT. Protein sequence: CASKRTASTDTQYF.

The V and J genes are TRBV6-5 and TRBJ1-2, with unresolved D. Germline V gene data show CDR1 as MNHEY and CDR2 as SVGAGI. V lost 0 bases, J lost 5 bases, and 10 bases lay in between. This CDR3 comprises 14 residues. DNA of the CDR3: TGTGCCAGCAGTTACTCGCGTTCCGATTATGGCTACACCTTC. This encodes CASSYSRSDYGYTF.

V and J are TRBV18 and TRBJ1-1; D remains unclear. CDR1 is KGHSH and CDR2 is LQKENI in the germline V gene. Trimming took off 5 bases at V and 1 base at J, with 11 bases between the two ends. The CDR3 extends over 14 amino acids. CDR3 loop: CASSWGTTNTEAFF. The CDR3 nucleotides read TGTGCCAGCTCATGGGGAACAACGAACACTGAAGCTTTCTTT.

The J gene is TRBJ2-7, the V gene TRBV6-5; TRBD1 matches 7 bases. Per the germline V gene, CDR1 is MNHEY and CDR2 is SVGAGI. The CDR3 has 14 residues. J gave up 3 bases and V 9 bases, and 11 bases lay outside the gene matches. The CDR3 loop reads CASQQTGSHYEQYF. CDR3 coding DNA: TGTGCCAGTCAGCAGACAGGGTCTCACTACGAGCAGTACTTC.

The chain couples TRBV4-2 to TRBJ2-3; D might be TRBD2 (5 bases). Germline V gene data show CDR1 as LGHNA and CDR2 as YNFKEQ. The V and J ends lost 1 base and 3 bases respectively, with 11 bases between them. This CDR3 is 15 amino acids long. This CDR3 reads CASSQVRVGTDTQYF. In DNA form, the CDR3 reads TGTGCCAGCAGCCAAGTGAGGGTGGGGACAGATACGCAGTATTTT.

The rearrangement uses TRBV19 and TRBJ2-6; the match to TRBD2 covers 11 bases. CDR1 is LNHDA and CDR2 is SQIVND in the germline V gene (reference sequence). J lost 1 base, V lost 10 bases, and 9 bases had no gene match. The CDR3 length is 17 residues. CDR3 in amino acids: CATSETSGISGANVLTF. DNA for the CDR3: TGTGCCACCTCCGAGACTAGCGGGATTTCTGGGGCCAACGTCCTGACTTTC.

For this clone: This sample also contains other DNA sequences that code for the same CDR3. The rearrangement uses TRBV7-9 and TRBJ1-1, with TRBD1 matching over 9 bases. The CDR3 contains 14 residues. The trim removed 4 bases at V and 1 base at J, leaving 1 base unmatched. The germline V gene encodes CDR1 SEHNR and CDR2 FQNEAQ (reference sequence). The CDR3 sequence is CASSSGQGNTEAFF. The CDR3 bases are TGTGCCAGCAGCTCGGGACAGGGGAACACTGAAGCTTTCTTT.